This TCR beta chain was obtained from a study of identical twins. TCRdb re-derived calls from the 5' RACE reads in MiXCR, one entry per CDR3 protein. The sample consists of fewer than 900,000 distinct CDR3 sequences, 21% of them appearing once. Trimming shortened V by 2 bases and J by 2 bases, and 10 bases separated the two germline ends. The CDR3 totals 15 residues. Germline V CDR1 and CDR2: SGHTA, FQGNSA. A further study also used this sample, focusing on T cells expressing NK-cell markers. That study reports: The share of CD8+ T cells held by dominant NKG2C+ clonotypes was roughly 1.0-8% in roughly 6 donors. Whether the expanded NKG2C+ T cell clones recognized HCMV remained unclear.

The material sequenced was PBMCs. The chain couples TRBV7-2 to TRBJ1-5; tentatively, D is TRBD1 (5 bases). This clonotype originated in a young woman in good health. Here the CDR3 reads CASSLSGDGNQPQHF. DNA of the CDR3: TGTGCCAGCAGCTTAAGCGGGGACGGCAATCAGCCCCAGCATTTT.